This TCR beta chain was found in a study of blood T cell repertoires in COVID-19. Study as a whole: Material from acute and convalescent COVID-19 was sourced from the United States, Italy and Spain. T cells, B-cell-depleted T cells, or PBMCs provided the cDNA or gDNA that served as material.

The authors' processing: Nucleated cell counts were estimated from reference gene primer amplification. Sequenced by immunoSEQ multiplex PCR; TCRdb stores in-frame clones only, minus some. From that table come the V and J calls and clone size; the DNA was used to work out D and trimming. This sample has about 240,000 clones; about four fifths occur once, and the top ten carry 1.9%. Germline V gene sequence: CDR1 SGHDN, CDR2 FVKESK. The CDR3 is made up of 16 amino acids. V was clipped by 4 bases and J by 0 bases; unmatched bases: 3. Sequences were obtained from peripheral blood. The sequence came from a man in his thirties or forties who had recovered from COVID-19. The genes are TRBV14 and TRBJ2-7; 13 nucleotides line up with TRBD2. The CDR3 DNA reads as TGTGCCAGCAGCCGGACTAGCGGGGGAAGCTCCTACGAGCAGTACTTC. Translation: CASSRTSGGSSYEQYF.